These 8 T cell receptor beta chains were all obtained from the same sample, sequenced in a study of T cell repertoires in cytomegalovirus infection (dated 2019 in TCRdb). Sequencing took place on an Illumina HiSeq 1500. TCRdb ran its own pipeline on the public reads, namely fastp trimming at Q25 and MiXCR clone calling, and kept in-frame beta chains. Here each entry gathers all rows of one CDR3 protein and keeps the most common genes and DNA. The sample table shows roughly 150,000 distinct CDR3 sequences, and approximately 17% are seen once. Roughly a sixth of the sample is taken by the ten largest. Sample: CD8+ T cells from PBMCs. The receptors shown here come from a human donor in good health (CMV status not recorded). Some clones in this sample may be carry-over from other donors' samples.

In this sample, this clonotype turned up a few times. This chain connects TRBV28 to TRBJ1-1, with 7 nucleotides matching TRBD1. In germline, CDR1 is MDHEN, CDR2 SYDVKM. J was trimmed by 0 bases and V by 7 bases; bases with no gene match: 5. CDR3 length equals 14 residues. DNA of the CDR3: TGTGCCAGCACCAGACAGGGCTTGAACACTGAAGCTTTCTTT. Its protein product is CASTRQGLNTEAFF.

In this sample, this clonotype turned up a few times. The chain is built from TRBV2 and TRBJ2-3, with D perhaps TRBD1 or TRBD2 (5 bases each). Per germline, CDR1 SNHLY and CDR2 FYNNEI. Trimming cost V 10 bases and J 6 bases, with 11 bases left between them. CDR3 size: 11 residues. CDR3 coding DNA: TGTGCCAACCTCTGGGGGGATACGCAGTATTTT. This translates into CANLWGDTQYF.

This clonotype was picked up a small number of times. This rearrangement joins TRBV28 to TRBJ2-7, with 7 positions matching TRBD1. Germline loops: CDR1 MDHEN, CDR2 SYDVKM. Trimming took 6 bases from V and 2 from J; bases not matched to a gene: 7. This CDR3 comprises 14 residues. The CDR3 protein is CASRNDRAAYEQYF. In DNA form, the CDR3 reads TGTGCCAGCAGAAACGACAGGGCAGCCTACGAGCAGTACTTC.

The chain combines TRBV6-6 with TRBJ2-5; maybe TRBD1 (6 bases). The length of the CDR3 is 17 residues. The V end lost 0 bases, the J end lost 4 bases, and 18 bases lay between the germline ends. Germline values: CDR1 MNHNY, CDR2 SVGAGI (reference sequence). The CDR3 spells CASSYSRSQGEGETQYF. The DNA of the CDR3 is TGTGCCAGCAGTTACTCGAGGTCACAGGGAGAAGGAGAGACCCAGTACTTC.

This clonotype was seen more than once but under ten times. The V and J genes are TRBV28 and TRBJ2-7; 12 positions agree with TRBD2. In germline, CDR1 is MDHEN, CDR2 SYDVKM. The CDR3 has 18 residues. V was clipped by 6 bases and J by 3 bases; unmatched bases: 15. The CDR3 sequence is CASRTLIRLAGDNYEQYF. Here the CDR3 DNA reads TGTGCCAGCAGAACTCTAATTAGACTAGCGGGAGATAACTACGAGCAGTACTTC.

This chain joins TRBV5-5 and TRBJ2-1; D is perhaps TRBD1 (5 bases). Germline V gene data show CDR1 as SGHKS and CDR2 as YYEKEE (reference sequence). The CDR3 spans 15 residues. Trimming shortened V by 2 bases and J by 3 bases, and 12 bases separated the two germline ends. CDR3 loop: CASSFVAGNYNEQFF. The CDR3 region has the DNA TGTGCCAGCAGCTTTGTGGCAGGGAACTACAATGAGCAGTTCTTC.

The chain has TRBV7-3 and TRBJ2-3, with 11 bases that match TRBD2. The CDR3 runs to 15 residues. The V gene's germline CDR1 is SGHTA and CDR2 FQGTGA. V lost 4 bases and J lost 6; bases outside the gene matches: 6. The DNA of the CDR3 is TGTGCCAGCAGCTCTAGCGGGGGGCTCGGCGATACGCAGTATTTT. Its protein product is CASSSSGGLGDTQYF.

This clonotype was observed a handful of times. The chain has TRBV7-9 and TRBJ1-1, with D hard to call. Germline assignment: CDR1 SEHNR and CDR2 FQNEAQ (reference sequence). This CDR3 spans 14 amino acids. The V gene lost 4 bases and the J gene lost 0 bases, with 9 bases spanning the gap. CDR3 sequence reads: CASSSRSMNTEAFF. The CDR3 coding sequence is TGTGCCAGCAGCTCCCGCAGCATGAACACTGAAGCTTTCTTT. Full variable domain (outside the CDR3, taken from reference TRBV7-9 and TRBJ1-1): DTGVSQNPRHKITKRGQNVTFRCDPISEHNRLYWYRQTLGQGPEFLTYFQNEAQLEKSRLLSDRFSAERPKGSFSTLEIQRTEQGDSAMYLCASSSRSMNTEAFFGQGTRLTVV.